The next 9 T cell receptor beta chains were all read from a single sample in a study of siplizumab effects on memory and regulatory T cells. The protocol was immunoSEQ multiplex PCR, while the TCRdb copy is restricted to in-frame clones and leaves out a portion. Here the sample spans about 100,000 clones, less than 95% being singletons. Sequences were obtained from Tregs sorted from blood. These receptors all stem from a human donor in good health.

This clone came up once. The chain has TRBV28 and TRBJ1-1; no reliable D call. From germline, CDR1 is MDHEN and CDR2 SYDVKM. V lost 2 bases and J 5 bases, leaving 12 bases between the germline ends. There are 14 residues in the CDR3. The CDR3 sequence is CASSLASGRTEAFF. For the CDR3, the DNA is TGTGCCAGCAGTTTAGCTTCGGGGAGGACTGAAGCTTTCTTT.

The chain carries TRBV9 and TRBJ2-2; TRBD2 is a possible D gene (5 bases). V lost 0 bases and J lost 6, with 9 bases in between. CDR1 and CDR2 (germline): SGDLS, YYNGEE. There are 14 residues in the CDR3. This chain's CDR3 is CASSVAGFAGELFF. In nucleotides, the CDR3 is TGTGCCAGCAGCGTAGCGGGGTTTGCCGGGGAGCTGTTTTTT.

DNA of the CDR3: TGTGCCAGTACACAAGGGACAGCAGCCTACACAGATACGCAGTATTTT. Amino acid sequence: CASTQGTAAYTDTQYF. The rearrangement links TRBV19 to TRBJ2-3; 7 bases match TRBD1. After removal of 7 bases from V and 2 bases from J, the junction contained 12 bases not matched to a gene. Germline CDR1 LNHDA, CDR2 SQIVND (reference sequence). The CDR3 covers 16 residues. The variable domain in full, with the rest retrieved from reference TRBV19 and TRBJ2-3, is DGGITQSPKYLFRKEGQNVTLSCEQNLNHDAMYWYRQDPGQGLRLIYYSQIVNDFQKGDIAEGYSVSREKKESFPLTVTSAQKNPTAFYLCASTQGTAAYTDTQYFGPGTRLTVL.

The chain carries TRBV20-1 and TRBJ2-3; no clear D. The CDR3 spans 11 residues. V lost 3 bases and J 5 bases, leaving 6 bases between the germline ends. In germline, CDR1 is DFQATT, CDR2 SNEGSKA (reference sequence). In DNA, the CDR3 is TGCAGTGCTAGTCCCGGAGATACGCAGTATTTT. Protein: CSASPGDTQYF.

V and J are TRBV19 and TRBJ1-3, with D hard to call. From germline, CDR1 is LNHDA and CDR2 SQIVND (reference sequence). Trimming pared 0 bases from V and 0 bases from J, leaving 6 bases between. The CDR3 contains 15 residues. The CDR3 DNA is TGTGCCAGTAGTATAGATCACAGCTCTGGAAACACCATATATTTT. It is translated as CASSIDHSSGNTIYF. The whole variable domain, filled in from reference TRBV19 and TRBJ1-3, reads DGGITQSPKYLFRKEGQNVTLSCEQNLNHDAMYWYRQDPGQGLRLIYYSQIVNDFQKGDIAEGYSVSREKKESFPLTVTSAQKNPTAFYLCASSIDHSSGNTIYFGEGSWLTVV.

The chain employs TRBV7-8 and TRBJ2-7, with D unresolved. There are 15 residues in the CDR3. Germline V gene lookup returns CDR1 SGHVS and CDR2 FQNEAQ. Between the trimmed V and J ends, which lost 5 bases and 6 bases, there was a span of 20 bases. CDR3 protein: CASSPTRLSNAEQYF. CDR3 DNA sequence: TGTGCCAGCAGCCCAACACGATTATCAAATGCCGAGCAGTACTTC.

The chain links TRBV13 to TRBJ2-3, with TRBD2 matching over 9 bases. The CDR3 runs 14 residues. Per the germline V gene, CDR1 is PRHDT and CDR2 is FYEKMQ (reference sequence). V was clipped by 5 bases and J by 9 bases; unmatched bases: 9. The CDR3 protein is CASSRLAGTPTQYF. The CDR3 DNA is TGTGCCAGCAGCCGGCTAGCGGGAACACCGACGCAGTATTTT.

The chain combines TRBV10-3 with TRBJ2-1, with 10 bases identical to TRBD2. CDR1 is ENHRY and CDR2 is SYGVKD in the germline V gene. This CDR3 has 13 residues. The V gene end was trimmed by 8 bases and the J gene end by 8 bases; junction bases not matched to a gene: 6. CDR3 coding DNA: TGTGCCATCTCTAGCGGGAGAAAATATGAGCAGTTCTTC. Its protein product is CAISSGRKYEQFF.

V and J are TRBV5-1 and TRBJ1-1, with 8 bases lining up with TRBD1. This CDR3 is built from 15 residues. Germline CDR1 SGHRS, CDR2 YFSETQ. Trimming removed 0 bases from V and 10 bases from J; junction bases left unmatched: 11. The CDR3: CASSLDRQGFGRAFF. CDR3 nucleotides: TGCGCCAGCAGCTTGGATAGACAGGGGTTTGGACGAGCTTTCTTT.